This T cell receptor beta chain was retrieved from a study of CD8+ T cells in alopecia areata. General study results and limits: With tofacitinib ongoing, many expanded lesional clones persisted in both scalp and blood.

Treatment denoted: oral pan-JAK inhibitor, 5-10 mg twice daily. Punch biopsies of lesional scalp, plus peripheral blood, were taken from alopecia areata patients. In germline, CDR1 is MNHEY, CDR2 SMNVEV (reference sequence). Deletions cut 3 bases from V and 3 bases from J, with 9 bases between. The CDR3 covers 13 residues. Extraction of RNA preceded its reverse transcription into cDNA, which served as the sequencing template. The protocol was immunoSEQ multiplex PCR, while the TCRdb copy is restricted to in-frame clones and leaves out a portion. In the table there are 170,000 or so clones, 53% of which are singletons. About this clone: Its target is unknown.

The J gene is TRBJ2-7, the V gene TRBV27; D not certain. The clonotype comes from a human donor with alopecia areata. This specimen consisted of CD8+ T cells sorted from blood, obtained at week 24, from a patient treated with tofacitinib. The CDR3 DNA sequence: TGTGCCAGCAGTTTTGGGTCAGACTACGAGCAGTACTTC. It translates to CASSFGSDYEQYF.